These T cell receptor beta chains were read from a single sample in a study of T cell repertoires in cytomegalovirus infection. TCRdb re-derived calls from the reads in MiXCR, one entry per CDR3 protein. The table has approximately 500,000 distinct CDR3 sequences, more than 15% seen once. Sequencing was performed on CD8+ T cells from PBMCs. All receptors derive from a human donor in good health (CMV status not recorded). Some clones in this sample may be carry-over from other donors' samples. CDR3s leave out the opening cysteine and the closing phenylalanine or tryptophan.

V gene,J gene,CDR3 protein
TRBV6-2/TRBV6-3,TRBJ2-3,ASSYRPGTSGGPGDTQY
TRBV6-2/TRBV6-3,TRBJ2-7,ASRGIAYFPYEQY
TRBV23-1,TRBJ1-5,ASSQQGKRQPQH
TRBV12-3/TRBV12-4,TRBJ1-2,ASSLSQRANYGYT
TRBV28,TRBJ2-5,ASSFEGDDETQY
TRBV4-1,TRBJ1-5,ASSPRGGWDQPQH
TRBV7-3,TRBJ1-1,ASSLYGNTEAF
TRBV12-3/TRBV12-4,TRBJ1-2,ASSLALQPNYGYT
TRBV2,TRBJ2-7,ASSVPGLESYEQY
TRBV27,TRBJ2-7,ASSFYGGGYEQY
TRBV7-6,TRBJ2-2,ATLNTGELF